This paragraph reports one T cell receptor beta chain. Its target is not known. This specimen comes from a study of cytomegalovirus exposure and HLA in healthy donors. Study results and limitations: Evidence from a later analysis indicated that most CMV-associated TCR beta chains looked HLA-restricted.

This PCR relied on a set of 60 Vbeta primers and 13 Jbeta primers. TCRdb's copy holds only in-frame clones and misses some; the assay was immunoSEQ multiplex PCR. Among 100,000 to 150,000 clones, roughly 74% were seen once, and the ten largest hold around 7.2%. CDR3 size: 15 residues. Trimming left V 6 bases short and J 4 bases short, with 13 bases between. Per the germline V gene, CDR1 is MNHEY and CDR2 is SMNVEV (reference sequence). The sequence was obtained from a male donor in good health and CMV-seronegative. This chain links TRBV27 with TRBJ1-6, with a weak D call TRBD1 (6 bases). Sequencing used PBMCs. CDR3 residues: CASRTGTPYNSPLHF. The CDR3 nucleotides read TGTGCCAGCAGAACTGGGACACCTTATAATTCACCCCTCCACTTT.